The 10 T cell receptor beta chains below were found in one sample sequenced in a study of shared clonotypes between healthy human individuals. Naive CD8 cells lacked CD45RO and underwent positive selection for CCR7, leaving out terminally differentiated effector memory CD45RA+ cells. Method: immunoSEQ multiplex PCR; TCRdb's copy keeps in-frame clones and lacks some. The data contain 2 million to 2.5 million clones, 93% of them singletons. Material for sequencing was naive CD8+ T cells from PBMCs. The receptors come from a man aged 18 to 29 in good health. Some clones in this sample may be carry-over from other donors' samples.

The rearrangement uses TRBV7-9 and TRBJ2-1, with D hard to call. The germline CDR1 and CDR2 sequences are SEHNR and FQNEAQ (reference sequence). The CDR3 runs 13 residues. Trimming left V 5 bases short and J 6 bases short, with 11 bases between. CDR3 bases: TGTGCCAGCAGCCGACCCGAAGCCAATGAGCAGTTCTTC. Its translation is CASSRPEANEQFF.

The CDR3 DNA follows: TGTGCCAGCAGCTCAAGGCCTGCTAGCGGGGGGAATTGGGAGCAGTTCTTC. Translation gives CASSSRPASGGNWEQFF. The chain joins TRBV7-9 to TRBJ2-1; 11 positions agree with TRBD2. The junction had 15 bases not matched to a gene; V was cut back by 4 bases and J by 10 bases. CDR1 is SEHNR and CDR2 is FQNEAQ in the germline V gene (reference sequence). The CDR3 consists of 17 residues.

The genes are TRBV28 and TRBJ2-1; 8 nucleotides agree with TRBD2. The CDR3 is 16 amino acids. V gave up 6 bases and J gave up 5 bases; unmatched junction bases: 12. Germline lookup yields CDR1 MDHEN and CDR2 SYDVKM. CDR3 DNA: TGTGCCAGCAGCCCCCCAGGAGGCGGGGGGAACAATGAGCAGTTCTTC. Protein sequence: CASSPPGGGGNNEQFF. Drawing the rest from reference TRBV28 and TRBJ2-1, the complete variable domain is DVKVTQSSRYLVKRTGEKVFLECVQDMDHENMFWYRQDPGLGLRLIYFSYDVKMKEKGDIPEGYSVSREKKERFSLILESASTNQTSMYLCASSPPGGGGNNEQFFGPGTRLTVL.

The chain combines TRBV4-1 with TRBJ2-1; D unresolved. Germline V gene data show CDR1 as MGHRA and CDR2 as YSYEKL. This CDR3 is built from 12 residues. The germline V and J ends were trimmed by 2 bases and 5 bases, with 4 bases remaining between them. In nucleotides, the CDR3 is TGCGCCAGCAGCCAAACTAACAATGAGCAGTTCTTC. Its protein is CASSQTNNEQFF.

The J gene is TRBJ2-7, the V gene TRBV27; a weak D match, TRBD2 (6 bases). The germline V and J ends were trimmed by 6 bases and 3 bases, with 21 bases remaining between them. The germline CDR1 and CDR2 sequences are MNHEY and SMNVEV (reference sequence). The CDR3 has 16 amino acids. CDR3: CASSPWEVIYGYEQYF. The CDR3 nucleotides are TGTGCCAGCAGCCCGTGGGAGGTGATTTACGGCTACGAGCAGTACTTC.

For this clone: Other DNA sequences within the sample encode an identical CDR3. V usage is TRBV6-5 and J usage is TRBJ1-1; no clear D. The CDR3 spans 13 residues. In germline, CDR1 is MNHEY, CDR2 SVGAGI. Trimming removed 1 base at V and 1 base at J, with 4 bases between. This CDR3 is CASSYFGNTEAFF. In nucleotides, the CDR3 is TGTGCCAGCAGTTACTTTGGGAACACTGAAGCTTTCTTT.

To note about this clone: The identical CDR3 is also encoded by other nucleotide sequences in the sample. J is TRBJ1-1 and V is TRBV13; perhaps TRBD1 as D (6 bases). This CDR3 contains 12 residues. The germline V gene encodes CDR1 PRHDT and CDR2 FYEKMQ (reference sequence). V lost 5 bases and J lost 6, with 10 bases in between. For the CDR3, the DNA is TGTGCCAGCAGCCTCAGGGGTTCTGAAGCTTTCTTT. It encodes CASSLRGSEAFF.

For the CDR3, the DNA is TGCGCCAGCAGCCAAGCACAGGGGGAGAGGGGCTACACCTTC. Its protein product is CASSQAQGERGYTF. This chain uses TRBV4-3 with TRBJ1-2, with 8 bases lining up with TRBD1. CDR3 size: 14 residues. Germline trimming cut 1 base from V and 8 bases from J; bases unmatched to any gene: 6. CDR1 and CDR2 (germline): LGHNA, YSLEER.

In DNA, the CDR3 is TGCGCCAGCAGCCATGGTAGGACCGGGGAGCTGTTTTTT. It yields the protein CASSHGRTGELFF. The V and J genes are TRBV4-3 and TRBJ2-2; no reliable D call. There are 13 residues in the CDR3. CDR1 and CDR2 (germline): LGHNA, YSLEER. Trimming shortened V by 3 bases and J by 5 bases, and 7 bases separated the two germline ends.

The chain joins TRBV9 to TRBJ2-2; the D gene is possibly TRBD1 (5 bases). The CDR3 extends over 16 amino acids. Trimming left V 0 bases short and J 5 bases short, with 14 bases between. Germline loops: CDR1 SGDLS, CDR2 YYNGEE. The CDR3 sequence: CASSVGGALRTGELFF. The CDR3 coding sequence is TGTGCCAGCAGCGTAGGTGGGGCCTTGAGGACCGGGGAGCTGTTTTTT. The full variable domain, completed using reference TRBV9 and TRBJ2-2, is DSGVTQTPKHLITATGQRVTLRCSPRSGDLSVYWYQQSLDQGLQFLIQYYNGEERAKGNILERFSAQQFPDLHSELNLSSLELGDSALYFCASSVGGALRTGELFFGEGSRLTVL.